This entry features one TCR beta chain sequence. The antigen it binds to is not known. No qualities accompany the bases; no much larger clone lies one base away. Each collaborating institution followed its own protocols to collect whole blood in K2EDTA tubes. For TCRbeta analysis, collaborator samples were shipped as frozen whole blood, as isolated PBMCs, or as DNA extracted from either sample type. These data are taken from a study of blood T cell repertoires in COVID-19 (dated by TCRdb to the early 2020s). Context from the whole study: The collaborator samples originated in the United States, Italy and Spain and spanned the acute and convalescent phases of COVID-19. The material from the prospective study consisted of cDNA or gDNA derived from T cells, B-cell-depleted T cells, or PBMCs. The sample metadata nearly always contained a de-identified subject ID, COVID-19 status, age in years and sex. Where available, HLA class I and class II types were obtained from metadata supplied by the sample provider rather than from assay-based typing. A freely available public database, intended as a resource for researchers studying the immune response to SARS-CoV-2, is where the repertoires were released. Samples came from the ongoing ImmuneRACE study (first 160 participants) plus 1,254 subjects from 6 global collaborators. The dataset comprised deeply sampled blood TCRbeta repertoires from subjects exposed to, actively infected with, or recovered from COVID-19. Here is what the overall study found, with its caveats: The amount of clinical and demographic metadata varied by source and participant and was provided uncurated.

The immunoSEQ Assay, a bias-controlled multiplex PCR, was used to amplify TCRbeta CDR3 regions from genomic DNA. Processing in the source paper ran as follows. Within the assay, amplification of reference gene primers was used to estimate how many nucleated cells each sample contained. To quantify the absolute abundance of each unique TCRbeta CDR3 rearrangement, sequence reads were collapsed and filtered. For each sample, productive Simpson clonality was calculated as the square root of Simpson's diversity index over productive rearrangements. TCRdb re-hosts the immuneACCESS table, in-frame sequences only. Its copies lack some clones; in the studies checked, an unresolved V gene accounts for under half of them, and the cause for the rest is not known. V, J and clone size reflect that table, while D and trimming were determined from the DNA. The sample table records 35,000 to 40,000 clones; 90% of these occur just once. The ten largest clonotypes hold 20% to 30% of the sample.

The source is a man aged 55 to 70 with active or convalescent COVID-19. The specimen sequenced was peripheral blood.

The CDR3 has the sequence CASRGIAGANNEQFF. The nucleotide sequence is TGCGCCAGCAGGGGGATAGCGGGAGCCAACAATGAGCAGTTCTTC. The V gene is TRBV5-1 and the J gene is TRBJ2-1, with TRBD2 matching 9 junction bases. The CDR3 covers 15 residues, taking in both the cysteine and the phenylalanine. Of the read, only the CDR3 DNA is kept; its 45 bases are in frame from base 1. Ends trimmed: V by 5 bases, J by 5 bases; bases unmatched to a gene: 8. According to the germline V gene, CDR1 reads SGHRS and CDR2 reads YFSETQ. The variable domain in full, with residues beyond the CDR3 obtained from the reference TRBV5-1 and TRBJ2-1 genes, is KAGVTQTPRYLIKTRGQQVTLSCSPISGHRSVSWYQQTPGQGLQFLFEYFSETQRNKGNFPGRFSGRQFSNSRSEMNVSTLELGDSALYLCASRGIAGANNEQFFGPGTRLTVL.